This T cell receptor (beta chain) emerged from a study of T cells in Graves' hyperthyroidism and ophthalmopathy. RNA transcripts provided the source from which TCR beta CDR3 regions were amplified. Carried out on the TCR CDR3, a first-round RT-PCR used the HTBI primer set. TCRdb redid the calling of the multiplex PCR reads with MiXCR, one entry per CDR3 protein. The repertoire holds more than 300,000 distinct CDR3 sequences, with approximately 17% as singletons. Study-wide results and limits: In simple terms, a model built on 13 V-J features told ophthalmopathy apart from stable hyperthyroidism. Blood held most thyroid clonotypes expanded above 0.001 frequency.

Subjects with ophthalmopathy showed a Clinical Activity Score no lower than 3, a NOSPECS grade no lower than 4, and a duration shorter than 3 months. Diagnosing involved the use of clinical symptoms, serum thyroxine and TRAb, thyroid ultrasound and orbital computed tomography. As to this clonotype: Its antigen is unknown.

This CDR3 comprises 14 residues. Germline CDR1 and CDR2: DFQATT and SNEGSKA (reference sequence). V was trimmed by 6 bases and J by 4 bases, leaving 19 bases between them. Material: blood. This sequence joins TRBV20-1 and TRBJ2-7; tentative D call: TRBD1 (6 bases). The TCR originated in a man aged 18 to 29 with Graves' ophthalmopathy. CDR3 sequence: CSAESQGLSYEQYF. The CDR3 coding sequence is TGCAGTGCCGAGTCACAGGGTTTGTCTTACGAGCAGTACTTC.